These T cell receptor beta chains were read from a single sample in a study of T-cell memory formation after mild COVID-19. TCRdb itself ran the 5' RACE reads through MiXCR, one entry per CDR3 protein. The sample gives 150,000 to 200,000 distinct CDR3 sequences, about 14% of which show up once; over 12% is in the top ten. The specimen sequenced was PBMCs or a T cell subset sorted from them (not recorded which). These TCRs come from an adult woman who had mild COVID-19 (a few samples of this study predate the infection). Cell type and time point are not known. The CDR3 runs from the conserved cysteine through the conserved F or W. The order of the fields is V gene, clone size, J gene, D gene, CDR3 protein, CDR3 DNA. The D gene is left open where the match is weak. Clone size is given for some rows only: seen once, a few or many times, or a class if the clone is expanded.

TRBV7-9,.,TRBJ2-1,.,CASSLGQGPNEQFF,TGTGCCAGCAGCTTAGGCCAAGGTCCTAATGAGCAGTTCTTC
TRBV18,.,TRBJ2-3,.,CASSPPTGWMDTQYF,TGTGCCAGCTCACCACCGACTGGGTGGATGGATACGCAGTATTTT
TRBV9,few,TRBJ1-2,TRBD1,CASSVAVQGANDYGYTF,TGTGCCAGCAGCGTAGCGGTACAGGGGGCGAACGACTATGGCTACACCTTC
TRBV27,.,TRBJ2-3,.,CASSLYPSTDTQYF,TGTGCCAGCAGTTTGTATCCGAGCACAGATACGCAGTATTTT
TRBV7-8,.,TRBJ2-7,TRBD2,CASSPTGTSGRAGRTEQYF,TGTGCCAGCAGCCCGACCGGGACTAGCGGGAGGGCAGGTCGGACCGAGCAGTACTTC
TRBV7-3,few,TRBJ1-1,TRBD1,CASSGQGALNTEAFF,TGTGCCAGCAGCGGACAGGGGGCCCTAAACACTGAAGCTTTCTTT
TRBV4-1,few,TRBJ1-2,.,CASSQVSGNGYTF,TGCGCCAGCAGCCAAGTGTCGGGGAATGGCTACACCTTC
TRBV7-6,many,TRBJ2-1,TRBD1,CASSPYGRHRGRIYEQFF,TGTGCCAGCAGCCCGTATGGGCGCCACAGGGGGCGCATCTATGAGCAGTTCTTC
TRBV12-3/TRBV12-4,few,TRBJ2-2,.,CASSDSLNTGELFF,TGTGCCAGCAGTGACAGCCTAAACACCGGGGAGCTGTTTTTT
TRBV29-1,many,TRBJ1-1,.,CSVGEATGTEAFF,TGCAGCGTTGGGGAGGCCACGGGGACTGAAGCTTTCTTT
TRBV7-3,.,TRBJ2-1,.,CASSLIGASYNEQFF,TGTGCCAGCAGCTTAATTGGGGCCTCCTACAATGAGCAGTTCTTC
TRBV9,few,TRBJ1-1,.,CASSVDGTPGDTEAFF,TGTGCCAGCAGCGTAGATGGGACCCCAGGAGACACTGAAGCTTTCTTT
TRBV3-1,few,TRBJ2-3,.,CASSKQLVDTQYF,TGTGCCAGCAGCAAACAACTAGTAGATACGCAGTATTTT
TRBV2,few,TRBJ2-7,TRBD2,CASRGGTSGRYEQYF,TGTGCCAGCAGGGGGGGGACTAGCGGGAGGTACGAGCAGTACTTC
TRBV5-1,.,TRBJ2-1,TRBD2,CASSLTSGTNEQFF,TGCGCCAGCAGCTTAACTAGCGGAACCAATGAGCAGTTCTTC
TRBV12-5,few,TRBJ2-2,TRBD1,CASGSGTGGFGELFF,TGTGCTAGTGGTTCCGGGACAGGGGGCTTTGGGGAGCTGTTTTTT
TRBV9,.,TRBJ1-1,TRBD1,CASSSMTGDTEAFF,TGTGCCAGCAGCTCAATGACAGGGGACACTGAAGCTTTCTTT
TRBV24-1,few,TRBJ2-1,TRBD2,CATSDFGDPLAGEINEQFF,TGTGCCACCAGTGATTTTGGAGACCCGTTAGCGGGGGAAATCAATGAGCAGTTCTTC
TRBV7-2,few,TRBJ2-3,TRBD2,CASSLFYGGGSTDTQYF,TGTGCCAGCAGCTTATTCTATGGGGGAGGGTCCACAGATACGCAGTATTTT
TRBV7-3,.,TRBJ2-5,.,CASSLQGGYQETQYF,TGTGCCAGCAGCTTACAGGGGGGGTACCAAGAGACCCAGTACTTC
TRBV3-1,few,TRBJ1-2,.,CASSQVSGWGSYGYTF,TGTGCCAGCAGCCAAGTTTCAGGTTGGGGGTCCTATGGCTACACCTTC
TRBV29-1,.,TRBJ2-3,.,CSVEDRLSSSTDTQYF,TGCAGCGTTGAAGATCGTCTATCCTCCAGCACAGATACGCAGTATTTT
TRBV11-2,.,TRBJ2-5,.,CASSLGSKETQYF,TGTGCCAGCAGCTTAGGCTCGAAAGAGACCCAGTACTTC
TRBV4-3,.,TRBJ1-2,.,CASSQDDRQGGYTF,TGCGCCAGCAGCCAAGATGACAGGCAGGGCGGCTACACCTTC
TRBV7-2,few,TRBJ2-1,TRBD2,CASSLSGWTSGTHSYNEQFF,TGTGCCAGCAGCTTATCGGGTTGGACTAGCGGGACCCACTCCTACAATGAGCAGTTCTTC
TRBV7-9,many,TRBJ2-1,TRBD1,CASSSTGTGKFRSYNEQFF,TGTGCCAGCAGCTCGACCGGGACAGGGAAGTTTAGGTCCTACAATGAGCAGTTCTTC
TRBV6-2/TRBV6-3,.,TRBJ2-5,.,CASSLLKYQETQYF,TGTGCCAGCAGTCTATTGAAGTACCAAGAGACCCAGTACTTC
TRBV5-1,few,TRBJ2-3,.,CASRITGEPTDTQYF,TGCGCCAGCAGGATAACAGGAGAACCCACAGATACGCAGTATTTT
TRBV4-1,few,TRBJ2-3,.,CASSQDWGRLTDTQYF,TGCGCCAGCAGCCAAGATTGGGGGCGCCTCACAGATACGCAGTATTTT